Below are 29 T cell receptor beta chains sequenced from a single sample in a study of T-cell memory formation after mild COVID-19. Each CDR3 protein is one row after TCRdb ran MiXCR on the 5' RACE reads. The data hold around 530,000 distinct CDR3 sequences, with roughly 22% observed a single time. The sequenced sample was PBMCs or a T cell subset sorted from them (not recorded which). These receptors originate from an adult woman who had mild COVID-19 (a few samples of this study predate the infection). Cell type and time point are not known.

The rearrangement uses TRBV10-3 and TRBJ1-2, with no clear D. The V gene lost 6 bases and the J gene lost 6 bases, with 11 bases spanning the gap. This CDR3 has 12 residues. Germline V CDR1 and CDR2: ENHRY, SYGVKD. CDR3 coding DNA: TGTGCCATCAGCTCTGCCTGGGATGGCTACACCTTC. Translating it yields CAISSAWDGYTF.

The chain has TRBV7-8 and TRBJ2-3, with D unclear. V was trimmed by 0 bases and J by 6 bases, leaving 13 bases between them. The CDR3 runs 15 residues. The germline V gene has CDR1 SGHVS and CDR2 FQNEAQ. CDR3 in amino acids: CASSLAVRNYDTQYF. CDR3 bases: TGTGCCAGCAGCTTAGCGGTACGAAATTACGATACGCAGTATTTT. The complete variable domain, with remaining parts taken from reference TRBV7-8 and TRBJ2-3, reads GAGVSQSPRYKVAKRGQDVALRCDPISGHVSLFWYQQALGQGPEFLTYFQNEAQLDKSGLPSDRFFAERPEGSVSTLKIQRTQQEDSAVYLCASSLAVRNYDTQYFGPGTRLTVL.

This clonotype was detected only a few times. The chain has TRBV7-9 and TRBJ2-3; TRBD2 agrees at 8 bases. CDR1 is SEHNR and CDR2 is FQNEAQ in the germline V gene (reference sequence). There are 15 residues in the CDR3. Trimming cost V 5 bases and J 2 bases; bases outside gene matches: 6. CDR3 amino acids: CASSRGLADTDTQYF. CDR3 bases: TGTGCCAGCAGCCGCGGACTAGCTGACACAGATACGCAGTATTTT.

The CDR3 region is CASPYYRGLSRDTQYF. CDR3 coding DNA: TGTGCCAGCCCCTACTACAGGGGGCTGAGTAGAGATACGCAGTATTTT. This sequence joins TRBV21-1 and TRBJ2-3; TRBD1 was called by the table and not checked on the DNA. TRBV21-1 is a pseudogene segment. The CDR3 covers 16 residues.

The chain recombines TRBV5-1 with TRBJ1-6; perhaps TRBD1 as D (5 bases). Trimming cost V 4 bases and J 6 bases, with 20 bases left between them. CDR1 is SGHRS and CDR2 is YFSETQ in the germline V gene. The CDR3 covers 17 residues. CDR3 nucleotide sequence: TGCGCCAGCAGCCCCGGCGAGGGGTCAAAACGTAATTCACCCCTCCACTTT. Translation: CASSPGEGSKRNSPLHF.

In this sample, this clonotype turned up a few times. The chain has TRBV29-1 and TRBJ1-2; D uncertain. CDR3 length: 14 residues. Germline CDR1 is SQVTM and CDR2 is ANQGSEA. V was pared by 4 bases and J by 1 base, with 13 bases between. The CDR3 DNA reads TGCAGCGTTGGATTAGAACCGATTAACTATGGCTACACCTTC. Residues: CSVGLEPINYGYTF.

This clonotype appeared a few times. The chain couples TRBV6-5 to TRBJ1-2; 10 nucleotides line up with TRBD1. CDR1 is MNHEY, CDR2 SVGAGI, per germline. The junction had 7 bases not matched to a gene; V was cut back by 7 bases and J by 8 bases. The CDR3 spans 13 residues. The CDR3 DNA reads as TGTGCCAGCACTAACCGGGACAGGGGCGGCTACACCTTC. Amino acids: CASTNRDRGGYTF.

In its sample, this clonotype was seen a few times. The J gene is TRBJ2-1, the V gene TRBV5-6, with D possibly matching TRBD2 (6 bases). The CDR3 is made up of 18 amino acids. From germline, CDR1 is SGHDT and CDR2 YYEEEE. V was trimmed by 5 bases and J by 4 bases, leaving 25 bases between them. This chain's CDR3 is CASRSTRTNPRVYNEQFF. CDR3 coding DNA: TGTGCCAGCAGATCGACTAGGACGAACCCCCGGGTTTACAATGAGCAGTTCTTC.

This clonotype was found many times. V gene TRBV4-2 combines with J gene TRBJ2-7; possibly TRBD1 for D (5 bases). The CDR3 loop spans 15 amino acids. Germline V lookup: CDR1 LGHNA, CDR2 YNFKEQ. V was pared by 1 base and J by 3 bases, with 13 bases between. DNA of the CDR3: TGTGCCAGCAGCCAAGGGTCCCAGGGAAACTACGAGCAGTACTTC. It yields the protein CASSQGSQGNYEQYF.

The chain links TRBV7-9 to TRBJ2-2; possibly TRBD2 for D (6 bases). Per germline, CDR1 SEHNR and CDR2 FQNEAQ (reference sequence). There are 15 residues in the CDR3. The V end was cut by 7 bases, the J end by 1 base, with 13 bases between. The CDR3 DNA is TGTGCCAGCACCGGGGGAGCCCTGAACACCGGGGAGCTGTTTTTT. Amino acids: CASTGGALNTGELFF.

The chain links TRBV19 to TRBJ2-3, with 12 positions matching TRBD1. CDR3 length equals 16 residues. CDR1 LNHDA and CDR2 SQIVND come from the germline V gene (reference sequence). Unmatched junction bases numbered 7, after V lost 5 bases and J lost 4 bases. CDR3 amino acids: CASSGPGQGASDTQYF. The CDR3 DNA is TGTGCCAGTAGTGGTCCGGGACAGGGGGCTTCAGATACGCAGTATTTT. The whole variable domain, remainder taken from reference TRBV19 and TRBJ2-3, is DGGITQSPKYLFRKEGQNVTLSCEQNLNHDAMYWYRQDPGQGLRLIYYSQIVNDFQKGDIAEGYSVSREKKESFPLTVTSAQKNPTAFYLCASSGPGQGASDTQYFGPGTRLTVL.

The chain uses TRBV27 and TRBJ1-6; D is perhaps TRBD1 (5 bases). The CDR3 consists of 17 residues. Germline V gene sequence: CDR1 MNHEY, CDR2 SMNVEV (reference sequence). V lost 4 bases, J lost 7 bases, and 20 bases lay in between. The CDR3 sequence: CASSWGGGAARNSPLHF. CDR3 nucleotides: TGTGCCAGCAGTTGGGGAGGAGGGGCTGCCCGCAATTCACCCCTCCACTTT.

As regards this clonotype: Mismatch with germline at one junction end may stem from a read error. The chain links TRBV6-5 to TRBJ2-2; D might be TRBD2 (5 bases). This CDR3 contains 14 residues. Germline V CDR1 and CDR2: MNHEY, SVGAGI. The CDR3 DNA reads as TGTGCCAGCAGTCCTCGGGGTTGGACCGGGGAGCCGTTTTTT. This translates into CASSPRGWTGEPFF.

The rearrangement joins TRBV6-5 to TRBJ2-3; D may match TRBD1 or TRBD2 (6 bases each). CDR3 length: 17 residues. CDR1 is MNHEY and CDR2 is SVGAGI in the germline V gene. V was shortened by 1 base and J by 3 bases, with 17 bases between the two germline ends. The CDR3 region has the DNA TGTGCCAGCAGTTACTACCGCCATGGCGGGACAACAGATACGCAGTATTTT. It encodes CASSYYRHGGTTDTQYF.

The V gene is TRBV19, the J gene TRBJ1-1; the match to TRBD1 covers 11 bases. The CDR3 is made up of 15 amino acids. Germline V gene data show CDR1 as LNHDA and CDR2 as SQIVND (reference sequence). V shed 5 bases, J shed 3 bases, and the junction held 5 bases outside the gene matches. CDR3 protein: CASSPGDRGYTEAFF. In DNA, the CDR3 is TGTGCCAGTAGTCCTGGGGACAGGGGGTACACTGAAGCTTTCTTT.

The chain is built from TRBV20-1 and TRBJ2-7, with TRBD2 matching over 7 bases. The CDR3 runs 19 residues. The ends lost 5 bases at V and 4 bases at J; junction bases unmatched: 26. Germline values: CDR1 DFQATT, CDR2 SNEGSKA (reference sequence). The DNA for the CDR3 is TGCAGTGCTCGGGGACCGCGGGTCGGGGCTAGCGGTACTTATTACGAGCAGTACTTC. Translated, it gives CSARGPRVGASGTYYEQYF.

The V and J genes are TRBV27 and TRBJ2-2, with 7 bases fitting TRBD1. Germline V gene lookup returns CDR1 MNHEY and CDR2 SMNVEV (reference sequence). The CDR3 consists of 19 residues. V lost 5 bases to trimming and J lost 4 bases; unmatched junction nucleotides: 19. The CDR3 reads CASSTTDRLRGLRTGELFF. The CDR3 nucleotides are TGTGCCAGCAGTACTACGGACAGGCTGCGTGGGCTACGCACCGGGGAGCTGTTTTTT.

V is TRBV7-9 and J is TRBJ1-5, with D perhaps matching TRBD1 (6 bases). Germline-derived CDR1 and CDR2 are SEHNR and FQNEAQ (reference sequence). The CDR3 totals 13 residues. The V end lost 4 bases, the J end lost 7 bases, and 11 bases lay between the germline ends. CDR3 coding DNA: TGTGCCAGCAGCTCACAGGGTTGGCAGCCCCAGCATTTT. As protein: CASSSQGWQPQHF.

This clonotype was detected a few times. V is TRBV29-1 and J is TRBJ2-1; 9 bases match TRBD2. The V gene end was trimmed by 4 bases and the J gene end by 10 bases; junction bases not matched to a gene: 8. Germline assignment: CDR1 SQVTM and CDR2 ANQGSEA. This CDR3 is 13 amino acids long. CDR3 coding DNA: TGCAGCGTTGGGACTAGCGTCGGAGGGGAGCAGTTCTTC. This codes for CSVGTSVGGEQFF.

The DNA for the CDR3 is TGTGCCAGCAGTGCTACCCCCCCGACAGGGACCTACGAGCAGTACTTC. Its translation: CASSATPPTGTYEQYF. This chain joins TRBV25-1 and TRBJ2-7; 7 bases agree with TRBD1. The CDR3 length is 16 residues. Germline CDR1 MGHDK, CDR2 SYGVNS. Trimming removed 4 bases from V and 2 bases from J; junction bases left unmatched: 11.

The CDR3 DNA is TGTGCCAGCAGCTCTTACGACAGGGTGACGAGTCAGCCCCAGCATTTT. Encoded protein: CASSSYDRVTSQPQHF. V is TRBV7-2 and J is TRBJ1-5; TRBD1 aligns across 7 bases. CDR3 length: 16 residues. Germline V gene data show CDR1 as SGHTA and CDR2 as FQGNSA. Losses at the gene ends were 4 bases for V and 6 bases for J; bases not matched to a gene: 12.

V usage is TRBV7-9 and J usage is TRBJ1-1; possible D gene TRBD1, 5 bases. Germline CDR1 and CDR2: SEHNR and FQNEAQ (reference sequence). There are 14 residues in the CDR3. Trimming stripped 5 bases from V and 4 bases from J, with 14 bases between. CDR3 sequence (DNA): TGTGCCAGCAGCCCCGCGGCAGGGCGCACTGAAGCTTTCTTT. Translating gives CASSPAAGRTEAFF.

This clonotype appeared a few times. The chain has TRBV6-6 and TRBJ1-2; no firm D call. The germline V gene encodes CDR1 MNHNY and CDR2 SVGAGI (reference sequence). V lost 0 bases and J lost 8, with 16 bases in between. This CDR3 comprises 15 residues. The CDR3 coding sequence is TGTGCCAGCAGTTACTCTCGAGGCAGAGAATACGGCTACACCTTC. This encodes CASSYSRGREYGYTF.

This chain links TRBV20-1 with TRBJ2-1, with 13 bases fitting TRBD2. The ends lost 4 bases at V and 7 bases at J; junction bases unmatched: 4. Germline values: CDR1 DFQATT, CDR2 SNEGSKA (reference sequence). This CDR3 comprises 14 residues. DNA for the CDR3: TGCAGTGCTACCGGACTAGCGGGAGTAAATGAGCAGTTCTTC. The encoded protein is CSATGLAGVNEQFF.

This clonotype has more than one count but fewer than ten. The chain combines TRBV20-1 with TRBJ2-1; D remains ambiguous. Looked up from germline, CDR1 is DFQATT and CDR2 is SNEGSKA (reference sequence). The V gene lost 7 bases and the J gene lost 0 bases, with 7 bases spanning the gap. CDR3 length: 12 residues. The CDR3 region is CSEGSSYNEQFF. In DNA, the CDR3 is TGCAGTGAGGGATCCTCCTACAATGAGCAGTTCTTC.

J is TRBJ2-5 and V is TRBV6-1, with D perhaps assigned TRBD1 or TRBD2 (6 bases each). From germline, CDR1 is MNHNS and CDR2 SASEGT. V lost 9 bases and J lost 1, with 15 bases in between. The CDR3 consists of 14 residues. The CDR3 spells CASRGLGGQETQYF. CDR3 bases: TGTGCCAGTCGGGGGTTAGGGGGCCAAGAGACCCAGTACTTC.

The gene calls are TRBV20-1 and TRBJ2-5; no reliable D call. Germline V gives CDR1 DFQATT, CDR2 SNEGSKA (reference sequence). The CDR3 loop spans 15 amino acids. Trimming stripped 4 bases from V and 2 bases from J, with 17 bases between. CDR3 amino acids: CSATPDLHLQETQYF. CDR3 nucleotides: TGCAGTGCTACTCCGGACCTTCACCTGCAAGAGACCCAGTACTTC.

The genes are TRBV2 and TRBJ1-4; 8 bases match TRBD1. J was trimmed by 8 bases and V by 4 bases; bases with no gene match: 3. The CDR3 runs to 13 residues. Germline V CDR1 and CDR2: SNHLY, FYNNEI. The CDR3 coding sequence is TGTGCCAGCAGTGGACAGGGGAGGGAAAAACTGTTTTTT. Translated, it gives CASSGQGREKLFF. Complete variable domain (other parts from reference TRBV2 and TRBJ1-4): EPEVTQTPSHQVTQMGQEVILRCVPISNHLYFYWYRQILGQKVEFLVSFYNNEISEKSEIFDDQFSVERPDGSNFTLKIRSTKLEDSAMYFCASSGQGREKLFFGSGTQLSVL.

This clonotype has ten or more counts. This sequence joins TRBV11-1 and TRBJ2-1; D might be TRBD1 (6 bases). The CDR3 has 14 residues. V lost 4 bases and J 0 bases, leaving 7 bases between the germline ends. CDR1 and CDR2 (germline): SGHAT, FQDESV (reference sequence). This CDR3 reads CASSYRDSYNEQFF. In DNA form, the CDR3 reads TGTGCCAGCAGCTACAGGGACTCCTACAATGAGCAGTTCTTC.